This TCR beta chain derives from a study of blood T cells in healthy people across ages. To note about this clonotype: Its antigen is unidentified.

A second PCR of 7 to 11 cycles used a sample-barcoded 5' primer and a J-beta primer mix. Every cDNA molecule carried a tag from a template-switch adaptor bearing 12 random nucleotides. TCRdb processed the 5' RACE reads anew with MiXCR; each CDR3 protein has one entry. The sample contains roughly 1,300,000 distinct CDR3 sequences, almost 60% of which appear only once. Study results and limitations: Naive and antigen-experienced cells could not be conclusively compared, given unsorted PBMCs.

The clonotype comes from a man between 18 and 35 years old in good health. Material for sequencing was blood.

The CDR3 is CASSLGPEDRSYEQYF. The DNA of the CDR3 is TGTGCCAGCAGCTTAGGGCCGGAGGACAGGTCCTACGAGCAGTACTTC. The chain carries TRBV7-9 and TRBJ2-7, with 7 nucleotides matching TRBD1. This CDR3 is built from 16 residues. The ends lost 1 base at V and 1 base at J; junction bases unmatched: 7. CDR1 and CDR2 from the germline V gene are SEHNR and FQNEAQ (reference sequence).